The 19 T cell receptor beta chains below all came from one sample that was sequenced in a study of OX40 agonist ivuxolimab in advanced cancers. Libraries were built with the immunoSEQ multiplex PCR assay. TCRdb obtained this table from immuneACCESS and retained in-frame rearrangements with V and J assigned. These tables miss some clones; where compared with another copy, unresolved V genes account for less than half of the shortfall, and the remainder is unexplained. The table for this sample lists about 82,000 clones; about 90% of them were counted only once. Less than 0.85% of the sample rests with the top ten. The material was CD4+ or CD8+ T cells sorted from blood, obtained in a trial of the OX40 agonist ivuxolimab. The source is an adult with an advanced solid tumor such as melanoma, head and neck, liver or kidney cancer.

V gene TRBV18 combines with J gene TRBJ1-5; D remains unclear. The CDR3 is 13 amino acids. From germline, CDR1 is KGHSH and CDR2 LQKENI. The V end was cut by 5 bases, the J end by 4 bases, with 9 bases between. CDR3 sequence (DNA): TGTGCCAGCTCAGACGGGGTAAATCAGCCCCAGCATTTT. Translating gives CASSDGVNQPQHF.

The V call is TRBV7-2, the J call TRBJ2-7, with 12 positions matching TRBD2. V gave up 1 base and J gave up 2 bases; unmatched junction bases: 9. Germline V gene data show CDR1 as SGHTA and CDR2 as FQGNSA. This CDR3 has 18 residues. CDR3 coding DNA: TGTGCCAGCAGCTTAGGATTCAGACTAGCGGGAGTACCCTACGAGCAGTACTTC. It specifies CASSLGFRLAGVPYEQYF.

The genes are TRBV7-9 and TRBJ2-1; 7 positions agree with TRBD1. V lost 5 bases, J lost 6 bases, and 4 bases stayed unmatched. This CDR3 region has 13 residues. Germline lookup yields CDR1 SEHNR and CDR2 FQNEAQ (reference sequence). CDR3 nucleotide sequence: TGTGCCAGCAGCATGACAGGGATCAATGAGCAGTTCTTC. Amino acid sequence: CASSMTGINEQFF.

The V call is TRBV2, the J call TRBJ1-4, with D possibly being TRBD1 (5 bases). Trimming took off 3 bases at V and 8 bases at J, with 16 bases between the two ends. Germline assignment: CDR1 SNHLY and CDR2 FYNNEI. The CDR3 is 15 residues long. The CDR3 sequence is CASSDFRGVEEKLFF. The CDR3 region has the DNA TGTGCCAGCAGTGATTTTAGGGGAGTAGAGGAAAAACTGTTTTTT.

This CDR3 is CASKTGGPGELFF. The CDR3 DNA is TGTGCCAGCAAAACAGGGGGCCCCGGGGAGCTGTTTTTT. This sequence joins TRBV18 and TRBJ2-2, with TRBD1 matching 9 bases. The length of the CDR3 is 13 residues. Germline V gene data show CDR1 as KGHSH and CDR2 as LQKENI. V lost 8 bases and J lost 6; bases outside the gene matches: 4.

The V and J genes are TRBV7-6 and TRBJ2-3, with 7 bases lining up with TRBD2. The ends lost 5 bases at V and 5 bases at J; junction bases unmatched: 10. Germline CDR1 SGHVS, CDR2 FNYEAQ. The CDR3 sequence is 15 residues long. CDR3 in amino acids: CASSRRGLAGDTQYF. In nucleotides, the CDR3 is TGTGCCAGCAGCCGACGGGGCTTAGCGGGAGATACGCAGTATTTT.

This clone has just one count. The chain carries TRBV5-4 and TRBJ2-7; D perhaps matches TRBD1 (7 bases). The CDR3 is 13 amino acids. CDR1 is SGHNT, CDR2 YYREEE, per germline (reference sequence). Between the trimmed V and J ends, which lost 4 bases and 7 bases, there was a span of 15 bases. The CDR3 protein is CASSTDRAGEQYF. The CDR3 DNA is TGTGCCAGCAGCACCGACAGGGCGGGGGAGCAGTACTTC. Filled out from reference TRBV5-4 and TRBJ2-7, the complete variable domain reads ETGVTQSPTHLIKTRGQQVTLRCSSQSGHNTVSWYQQALGQGPQFIFQYYREEENGRGNFPPRFSGLQFPNYSSELNVNALELDDSALYLCASSTDRAGEQYFGPGTRLTVT.

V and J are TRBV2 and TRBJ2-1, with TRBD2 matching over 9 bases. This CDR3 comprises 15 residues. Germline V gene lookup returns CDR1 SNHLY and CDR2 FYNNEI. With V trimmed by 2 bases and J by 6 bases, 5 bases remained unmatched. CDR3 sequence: CASSESGLAFNEQFF. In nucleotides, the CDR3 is TGTGCCAGCAGTGAATCCGGACTAGCGTTCAATGAGCAGTTCTTC.

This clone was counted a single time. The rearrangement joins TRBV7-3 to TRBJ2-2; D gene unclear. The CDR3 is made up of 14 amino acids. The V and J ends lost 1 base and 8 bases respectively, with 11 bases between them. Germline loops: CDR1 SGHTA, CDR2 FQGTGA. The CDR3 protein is CASSLMFWGGELFF. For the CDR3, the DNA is TGTGCCAGCAGCTTAATGTTCTGGGGAGGGGAGCTGTTTTTT.

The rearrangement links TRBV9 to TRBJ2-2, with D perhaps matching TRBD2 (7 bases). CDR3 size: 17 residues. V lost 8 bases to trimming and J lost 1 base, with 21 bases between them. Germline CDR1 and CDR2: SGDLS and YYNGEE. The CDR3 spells CASFRGALPVNTGELFF. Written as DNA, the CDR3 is TGTGCCAGTTTCCGGGGGGCTCTCCCCGTGAACACCGGGGAGCTGTTTTTT. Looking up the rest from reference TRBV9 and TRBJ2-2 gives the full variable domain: DSGVTQTPKHLITATGQRVTLRCSPRSGDLSVYWYQQSLDQGLQFLIQYYNGEERAKGNILERFSAQQFPDLHSELNLSSLELGDSALYFCASFRGALPVNTGELFFGEGSRLTVL.

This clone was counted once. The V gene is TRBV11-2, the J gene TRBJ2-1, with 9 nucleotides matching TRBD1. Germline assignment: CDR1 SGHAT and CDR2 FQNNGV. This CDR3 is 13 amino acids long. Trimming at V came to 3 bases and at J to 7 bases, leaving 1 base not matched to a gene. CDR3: CASSFDRGNEQFF. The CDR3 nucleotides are TGTGCCAGCAGCTTCGACAGGGGGAATGAGCAGTTCTTC.

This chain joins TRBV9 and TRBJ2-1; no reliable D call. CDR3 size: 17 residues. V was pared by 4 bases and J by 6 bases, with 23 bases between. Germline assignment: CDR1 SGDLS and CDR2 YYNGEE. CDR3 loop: CASSPHRLNPFLNEQFF. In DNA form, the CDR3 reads TGTGCCAGCAGCCCCCACCGGCTAAACCCTTTTCTCAATGAGCAGTTCTTC.

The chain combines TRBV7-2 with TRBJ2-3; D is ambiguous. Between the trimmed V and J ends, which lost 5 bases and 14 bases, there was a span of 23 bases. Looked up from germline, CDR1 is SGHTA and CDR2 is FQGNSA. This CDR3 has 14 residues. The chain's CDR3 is CASSPGPLIVWSYF. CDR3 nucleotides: TGTGCCAGCAGCCCCGGGCCCCTTATAGTGTGGTCGTATTTT.

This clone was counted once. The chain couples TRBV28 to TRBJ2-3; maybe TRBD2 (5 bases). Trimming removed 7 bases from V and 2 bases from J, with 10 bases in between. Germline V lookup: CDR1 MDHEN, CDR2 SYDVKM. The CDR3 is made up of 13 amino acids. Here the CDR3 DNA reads TGTGCCAGCAACCCGGGATCCACAGATACGCAGTATTTT. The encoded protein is CASNPGSTDTQYF.

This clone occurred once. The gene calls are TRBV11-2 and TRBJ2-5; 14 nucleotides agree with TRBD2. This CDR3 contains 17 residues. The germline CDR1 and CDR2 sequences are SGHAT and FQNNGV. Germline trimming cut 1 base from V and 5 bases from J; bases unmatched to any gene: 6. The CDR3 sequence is CASSLGTGLAGDETQYF. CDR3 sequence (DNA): TGTGCCAGCAGCTTAGGCACGGGACTAGCGGGAGATGAGACCCAGTACTTC.

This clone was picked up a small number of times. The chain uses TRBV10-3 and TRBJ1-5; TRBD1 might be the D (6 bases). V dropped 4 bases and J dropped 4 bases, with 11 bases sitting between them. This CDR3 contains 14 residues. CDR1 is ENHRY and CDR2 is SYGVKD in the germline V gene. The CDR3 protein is CAISGRQGNQPQHF. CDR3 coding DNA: TGTGCCATCAGTGGGCGTCAGGGGAATCAGCCCCAGCATTTT.

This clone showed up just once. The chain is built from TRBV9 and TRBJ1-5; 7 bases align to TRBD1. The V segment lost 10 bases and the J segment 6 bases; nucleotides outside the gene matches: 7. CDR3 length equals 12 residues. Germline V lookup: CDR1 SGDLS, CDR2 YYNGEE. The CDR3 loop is CAARGGAQPQHF. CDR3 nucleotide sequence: TGTGCCGCCAGGGGGGGGGCTCAGCCCCAGCATTTT.

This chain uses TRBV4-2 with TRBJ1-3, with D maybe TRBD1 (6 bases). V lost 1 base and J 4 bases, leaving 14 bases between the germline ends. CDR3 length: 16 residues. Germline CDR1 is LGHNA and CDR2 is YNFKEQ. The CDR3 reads CASSQGPSGAGNTIYF. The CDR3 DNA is TGTGCCAGCAGCCAAGGCCCATCGGGGGCGGGAAACACCATATATTTT.

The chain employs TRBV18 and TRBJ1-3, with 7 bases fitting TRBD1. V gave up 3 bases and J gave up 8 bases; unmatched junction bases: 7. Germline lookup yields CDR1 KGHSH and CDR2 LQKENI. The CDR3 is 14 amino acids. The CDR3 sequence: CASSPKGGQDTIYF. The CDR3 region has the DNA TGTGCCAGCTCACCCAAAGGGGGCCAGGACACCATATATTTT.